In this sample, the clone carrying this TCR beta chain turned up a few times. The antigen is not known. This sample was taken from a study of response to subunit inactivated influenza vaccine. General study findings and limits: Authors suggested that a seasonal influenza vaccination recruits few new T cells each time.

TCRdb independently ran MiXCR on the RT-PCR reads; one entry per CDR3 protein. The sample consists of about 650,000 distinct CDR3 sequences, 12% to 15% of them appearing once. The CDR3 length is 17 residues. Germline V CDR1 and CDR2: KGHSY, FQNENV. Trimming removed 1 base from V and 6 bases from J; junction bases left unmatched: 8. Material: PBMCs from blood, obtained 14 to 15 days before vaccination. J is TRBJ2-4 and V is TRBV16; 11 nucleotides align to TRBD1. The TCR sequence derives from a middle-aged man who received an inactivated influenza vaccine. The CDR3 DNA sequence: TGTGCCAGCAGCCAATTTTCCCGGACAGGGGGCGCAAACATTCAGTACTTC. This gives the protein CASSQFSRTGGANIQYF.